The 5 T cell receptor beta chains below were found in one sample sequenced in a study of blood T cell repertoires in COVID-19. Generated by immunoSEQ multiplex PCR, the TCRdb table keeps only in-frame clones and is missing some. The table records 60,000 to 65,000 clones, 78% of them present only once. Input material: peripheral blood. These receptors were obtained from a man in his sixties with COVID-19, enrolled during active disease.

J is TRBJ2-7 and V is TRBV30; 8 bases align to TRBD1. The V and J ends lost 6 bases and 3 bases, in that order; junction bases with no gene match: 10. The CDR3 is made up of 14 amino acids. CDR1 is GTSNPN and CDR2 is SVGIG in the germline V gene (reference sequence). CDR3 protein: CACIDRGIGYEQYF. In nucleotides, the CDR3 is TGTGCCTGTATTGACAGGGGCATAGGCTACGAGCAGTACTTC.

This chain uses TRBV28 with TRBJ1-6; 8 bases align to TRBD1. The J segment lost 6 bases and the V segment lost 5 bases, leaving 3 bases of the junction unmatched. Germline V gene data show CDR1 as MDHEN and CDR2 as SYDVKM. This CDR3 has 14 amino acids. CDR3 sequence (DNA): TGTGCCAGCAGTCGACAGGGGCCTAATTCACCCCTCCACTTT. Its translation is CASSRQGPNSPLHF.

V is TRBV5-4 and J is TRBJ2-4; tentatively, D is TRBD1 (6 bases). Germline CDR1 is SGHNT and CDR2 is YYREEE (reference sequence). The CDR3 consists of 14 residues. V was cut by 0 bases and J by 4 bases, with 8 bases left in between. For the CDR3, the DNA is TGTGCCAGCAGCTTGGAGAGGGGGAAAAACATTCAGTACTTC. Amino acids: CASSLERGKNIQYF. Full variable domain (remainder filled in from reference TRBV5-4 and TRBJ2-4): ETGVTQSPTHLIKTRGQQVTLRCSSQSGHNTVSWYQQALGQGPQFIFQYYREEENGRGNFPPRFSGLQFPNYSSELNVNALELDDSALYLCASSLERGKNIQYFGAGTRLSVL.

The CDR3 sequence: CASQGQGPGELFF. CDR3 DNA: TGTGCCAGCCAGGGACAGGGGCCCGGGGAGCTGTTTTTT. This rearrangement joins TRBV25-1 to TRBJ2-2; 10 bases are a match to TRBD1. V lost 8 bases to trimming and J lost 6 bases; unmatched junction nucleotides: 3. Looked up from germline, CDR1 is MGHDK and CDR2 is SYGVNS. The length of the CDR3 is 13 residues.

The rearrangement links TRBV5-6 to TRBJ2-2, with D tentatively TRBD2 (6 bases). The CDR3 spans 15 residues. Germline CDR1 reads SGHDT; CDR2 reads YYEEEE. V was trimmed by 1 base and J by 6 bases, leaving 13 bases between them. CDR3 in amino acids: CASSLPGGAAGELFF. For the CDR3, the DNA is TGTGCCAGCAGCTTGCCCGGGGGTGCGGCCGGGGAGCTGTTTTTT.